This T cell receptor (beta chain) is from a study of blood T cell repertoires in COVID-19. Germline V gives CDR1 SGHTA, CDR2 FQGNSA. Trimming shortened V by 5 bases and J by 4 bases, and 11 bases separated the two germline ends. CDR3 length: 13 residues. The protocol was immunoSEQ multiplex PCR, while the TCRdb copy is restricted to in-frame clones and leaves out a portion. Among about 200,000 clones listed, about nine tenths were seen once. J is TRBJ1-2 and V is TRBV7-2; tentative D call: TRBD1 (6 bases). Sequenced input: peripheral blood. This TCR was recovered from a man older than 75 with acute or convalescent COVID-19. This CDR3 is CASSTTGPYGYTF. The CDR3 DNA reads TGTGCCAGCAGCACGACAGGACCCTATGGCTACACCTTC.